These 14 T cell receptor beta chains were sequenced from one sample in a study of T cell clusters in autoimmune cytopenias. Each sample's input was 250 ng genomic DNA, some 34,000 genome equivalents. TRB was amplified by touch-down multiplex PCR, primer pools A and B combined. TCRdb reworked the multiplex PCR reads into one entry per CDR3 protein, no DNA. Across 14,000 to 15,000 distinct CDR3 sequences, the top ten clones capture 3.6% of the sample. These data were also reused for a study on T cell repertoires in aging, cancer and after chemotherapy.

The source material was peripheral blood. These receptor sequences come from a human donor in good health.

The rearrangement links TRBV6-1 to TRBJ2-3; TCRdb lists TRBD2, though no DNA is available to test this call. CDR1 is MNHNS and CDR2 is SASEGT in the germline V gene. CDR3 size: 14 residues. The chain's CDR3 is CASSEEGLTDTQYF.

The gene calls are TRBV13 and TRBJ2-5; the D call from TCRdb, TRBD1, cannot be confirmed without DNA. CDR1 is PRHDT, CDR2 FYEKMQ, per germline (reference sequence). The length of the CDR3 is 15 residues. The CDR3 spells CASSLQGKGQETQYF. The whole variable domain, filled in from reference TRBV13 and TRBJ2-5, reads AAGVIQSPRHLIKEKRETATLKCYPIPRHDTVYWYQQGPGQDPQFLISFYEKMQSDKGSIPDRFSAQQFSDYHSELNMSSLELGDSALYFCASSLQGKGQETQYFGPGTRLLVL.

According to its frequency, this clonotype is medium-sized. The gene calls are TRBV19 and TRBJ2-3; TCRdb designates TRBD1, a call that cannot be tested without DNA. The CDR3 totals 16 residues. The germline gives CDR1 LNHDA, CDR2 SQIVND (reference sequence). This CDR3 is CASSIVGRGSTDTQYF.

Measured by frequency, this clonotype is medium-sized. This CDR3 is CSVARTSGRAGDTQYF. This chain joins TRBV29-1 and TRBJ2-3; the D call from TCRdb, TRBD2, cannot be confirmed without DNA. Germline loops: CDR1 SQVTM, CDR2 ANQGSEA. CDR3 size: 16 residues.

The chain joins TRBV4-2 to TRBJ2-1; TCRdb picks TRBD2, but there is no DNA to check that call. In germline, CDR1 is LGHNA, CDR2 YNFKEQ. The CDR3 runs to 16 residues. CDR3 in amino acids: CASSPRTSGRANEQFF.

V gene TRBV10-1 combines with J gene TRBJ2-1; with no DNA, the TCRdb D assignment of TRBD1 cannot be verified. Germline V lookup: CDR1 WNHNN, CDR2 SYGVQD (reference sequence). This CDR3 spans 12 amino acids. The CDR3 sequence is CASGGRGNEQFF.

CDR3 in amino acids: CASSRGQGATDTQYF. The chain uses TRBV5-5 and TRBJ2-3; TCRdb names TRBD1, which stays unverified in the absence of DNA. The CDR3 extends over 15 amino acids. CDR1 and CDR2 from the germline V gene are SGHKS and YYEKEE (reference sequence).

This chain links TRBV5-5 with TRBJ2-1; no DNA is available, so the TRBD2 call from TCRdb remains unchecked. CDR1 SGHKS and CDR2 YYEKEE come from the germline V gene (reference sequence). The CDR3 runs to 17 residues. The CDR3 is CASSFRLAEGPYNEQFF.

The chain uses TRBV24-1 and TRBJ1-5; TCRdb proposes TRBD1, but this gene call is untestable without DNA. The length of the CDR3 is 12 residues. CDR1 is KGHDR and CDR2 is SFDVKD in the germline V gene. The CDR3 reads CATSTGDQPQHF.

CDR3 residues: CASSSSSGRLYEQYF. The V and J genes are TRBV19 and TRBJ2-7; the D call of TRBD2 rests on TCRdb alone, since no DNA is present to check it. The CDR3 spans 15 residues. Germline V CDR1 and CDR2: LNHDA, SQIVND (reference sequence).

This chain uses TRBV19 with TRBJ1-1; TCRdb lists TRBD1, though no DNA is available to test this call. The germline V gene encodes CDR1 LNHDA and CDR2 SQIVND (reference sequence). This CDR3 has 14 residues. This CDR3 reads CASTTGTVNTEAFF.

This chain joins TRBV6-5 and TRBJ1-2. The CDR3 is 13 amino acids. Germline V lookup: CDR1 MNHEY, CDR2 SVGAGI. CDR3: CASSGVVSYGYTF.

The rearrangement links TRBV6-5 to TRBJ1-3; the TCRdb call, TRBD1, lacks DNA for checking. The CDR3 spans 17 residues. Looked up from germline, CDR1 is MNHEY and CDR2 is SVGAGI. The CDR3 protein is CASSYSSGGREGNTIYF.

The chain couples TRBV6-6 to TRBJ2-3; lacking DNA, the TRBD1 call made by TCRdb goes unchecked. CDR3 size: 13 residues. CDR1 and CDR2 from the germline V gene are MNHNY and SVGAGI (reference sequence). The CDR3 is CASSYSPGAAQYF.